This TCR beta chain derives from a study of regulatory T cells in long-lasting Graves disease. Indicated time point: persistent/refractory GD, antithyroid drugs over 5 years with positive TRAb. Generation of the TCR library employed RNA extracted from PBMCs. This clonotype has ten or more counts. The V end lost 5 bases, the J end lost 5 bases, and 15 bases lay between the germline ends. Germline lookup yields CDR1 SGHAT and CDR2 FQNNGV. There are 15 residues in the CDR3. Building of the TCR beta libraries involved iRepertoire HTBI primers and Arm-PCR of CDR3 regions. MiXCR was run by TCRdb on the multiplex PCR reads, yielding one entry per CDR3 protein. This sample has approximately 360,000 distinct CDR3 sequences, with less than 30% found just once.

Specimen: peripheral blood mononuclear cells (PBMCs), collected when the disease was refractory, from a patient treated with antithyroid drugs. This clonotype was obtained from a woman aged 40 to 50 with Graves disease. The V call is TRBV11-2, the J call TRBJ2-2, with D possibly being TRBD1 (6 bases). The CDR3 DNA is TGTGCCAGCAGCATTGGGACATACAGAACCGGGGAGCTGTTTTTT. This translates into CASSIGTYRTGELFF. The entire variable domain, with the rest obtained from reference TRBV11-2 and TRBJ2-2, is as follows: EAGVAQSPRYKIIEKRQSVAFWCNPISGHATLYWYQQILGQGPKLLIQFQNNGVVDDSQLPKDRFSAERLKGVDSTLKIQPAKLEDSAVYLCASSIGTYRTGELFFGEGSRLTVL.